This T cell receptor beta chain was documented in a study of cytomegalovirus exposure and HLA in healthy donors (TCRdb year 2017). Regarding the study in general: In an earlier analysis of some 550 of the donors, around 300 Gb of sequence data and some 100 million unique TCR beta sequences from about 179 million T cells were reported. A later genetic analysis took genome-wide SNP genotypes for about three fifths of the 666 donors and used that subset as a discovery cohort. The later analysis used no new phenotypic data to find candidate immune exposures, relying instead on TCR beta sequences and their occurrence across donors. Along with the roughly 700-subject first cohort, a separate validation cohort of about 110 different subjects was used. In an earlier analysis of roughly 540 of the donors, high-throughput TCR beta sequencing was used to judge whether each TCR beta V gene segment behaved as functional or pseudogenic. Every discovery cohort repertoire had been produced on one sequencing platform. Alongside the repertoire data, information on donor age, sex, ethnicity and CMV serostatus was compiled. A later analysis re-analyzed previously published TCR beta repertoires from roughly 600 donors and added high-resolution HLA genotyping to study TCR occurrence patterns. The number of typed donors differed by locus: roughly 620-640 for A, B, C, DRB1 and DQB1; approximately 520 for DQA1; 606 for DPA1; and about 450 for DPB1. The study combined high-throughput TCR immunosequencing, statistical association of individual TCRs with disease status, and machine learning to predict cytomegalovirus infection status. Both class I and class II loci were covered by HLA typing, at four-digit resolution. Because of strong linkage in the cohort, 4 to 6 DR-DQ haplotypes were treated as single units for association and clustering. The study profiled the T cell repertoires of 550 to 700 subjects by immunosequencing and related them to cytomegalovirus serostatus. Among a few hundred genotyped donors of the cohort, an average of approximately 240,000 unique TCR beta nucleotide sequences were sequenced per donor, roughly a sixth of them non-productive. Of the roughly 400 genotyped donors, over 80% were placed in the genetic ancestry cluster associated with self-reported Caucasian donors. An early release that covered around 590 HLA-typed donors contained around 300 gigabases of sequencing data and about 93 million unique TCR sequences. The study aimed to test whether cataloging public T cell receptors could reveal signatures of past pathogen exposure.

Findings and caveats that apply to the study as a whole: Most TCR sequences were seen in very few donors, while some public TCRs were found in many individuals. Correlated functional status among segregating V segments might reflect linkage disequilibrium, but an unknown experimental factor could not be ruled out. In vitro tests confirmed that three of the cytomegalovirus-associated TCR beta chains recognize cytomegalovirus antigens. Because HLA typing was missing for some donors at each locus, association tests included only the typed subset. In both the original and validation cohorts, the classifier was reported to diagnose cytomegalovirus status with high specificity and sensitivity. In a later analysis, the rate of TCR association differed among HLA loci, with DRB1 alleles having the most associated TCRs and HLA-C alleles having the fewest. The authors suggested that the approach could potentially be generalized to other disease states and immunological phenotypes. This cohort had only TCR beta chains sequenced, and the lack of alpha or paired-chain data limited which features could be detected. A cluster of highly shared sequence variants was judged likely to represent a technical artifact of the sequencing pipeline. Assigning TCR associations to individual alleles was difficult when HLA alleles, especially DR and DQ, strongly co-occurred. A further reported finding was that TCR beta sequences accurately predicted the HLA-A and HLA-B alleles for most subjects in the first cohort. In the study, 150 to 200 TCR beta chains were listed as associated with cytomegalovirus. Some IMGT-functional V segments, including TRBV6-2 and TRBV6-3, could not be told apart with the 87-base-pair reads, so those segments were excluded. Compared with the roughly 670-donor mean, donors in an Asian-associated ancestry cluster had fewer N-insertions in productive TCRs, according to a later genetic analysis. A later analysis found that most CMV-associated TCR beta chains appeared HLA-restricted, with HLA associations seemingly driven largely by CMV exposure. Roughly uniform sequencing depth across donors was assumed in presence/absence analyses, although this assumption may not hold. In a later analysis, HLA-associated TCR beta chains were found to be more clonally expanded and to have lower generation probabilities than equally common non-associated chains. For the cohort, immune exposure information was limited to CMV serostatus. Several of the top co-occurrence clusters appeared to be linked to parvovirus B19, influenza, CMV and Epstein-Barr virus, according to a later analysis. A later genetic analysis associated a missense DCLRE1C variant with V-gene and J-gene trimming of TCR beta chains, and an independent cohort replicated the association. Because counts were too low, 15 to 20 rarely observed V segments, including chromosome 9 orphons, were left out of the earlier analysis of over 550 of the donors. At a false discovery rate of 0.05, a later analysis linked 16,951 TCR beta sequences to specific HLA alleles. An earlier analysis of some 590 of the donors showed that most TCR beta V segments appeared in productive rearrangements either about 87% or about 30% of the time, which broadly matched IMGT annotations.

Library preparation was by the immunoSEQ multiplex PCR assay. For the multiplex PCR, a mixture combining 60 forward primers for TCR Vbeta segments and 13 reverse primers for TCR Jbeta segments was used. The CDR3 region of rearranged TCR beta genes was amplified from genomic DNA with a multiplex PCR assay. Amplified TCR beta libraries were sequenced as 87-base-pair reads on the Illumina HiSeq System. In the original analysis: In a later analysis, roughly 80 million unique TCR beta chains were counted across the 650 to 750 repertoires, and roughly 11 million of these chains were shared by at least two donors. A nearest-neighbor algorithm error-corrected the raw reads and collapsed the reads into unique sequences, merging closely related sequences to remove PCR and sequencing errors. CDR3 sequences were aligned to IMGT reference sequences to assign V, D and J gene segments. Each retained sequence needed at least a six-nucleotide match to both a V gene segment and a J gene segment. Rearrangements were called productive when the CDR3 lacked stop codons and stayed in frame with V and J; all others were non-productive. CDR3 was defined by IMGT convention, running from the second conserved V-encoded cysteine to the conserved J-encoded phenylalanine. The earlier analysis of a few hundred of the donors excluded any sequence lacking an unambiguous match to a single V gene segment. An earlier analysis of over 450 of the donors classified V segments as functional when productive rearrangements were above 56.7% and as segregating when the standard deviation between donors was above 5%. A statistical classification framework was developed to diagnose cytomegalovirus status using the catalog of TCR beta chain sequences. V and J gene assignment, in a later analysis, came from comparing TCR nucleotide sequences with IMGT/GENE-DB human TR gene sequences. Using the TCRdist pipeline, a later analysis assigned CDR3 sequences along with most-parsimonious VDJ recombination scenarios. In a later analysis, each TCR beta chain was defined by its CDR3 amino acid sequence together with its V-gene family, and reads without a unique V-gene family were excluded. To address suspected cross-contamination and a sequencing artifact, a later analysis removed 592 highly shared, low-generation-probability nucleotide sequences. For each public chain, a later analysis derived a clonal expansion index from normalized ranks of inferred template counts within each repertoire. In a later analysis, generation probabilities were computed with a VDJ recombination model fitted to out-of-frame rearrangements, and the resulting probabilities were checked against IGoR. A later analysis scored TCR-TCR, TCR-HLA and TCR-CMV co-occurrence with hypergeometric tests, applying a repertoire-size bias correction to TCR pairs. In a later analysis, false discovery rates were estimated by permuting HLA or CMV assignments 20 times. In a later analysis, co-occurring TCRs were grouped with DBSCAN, and TCRdist sequence similarity was added when clustering was performed within HLA-allele-positive subsets. Repertoires with fewer than 30,000 or more than 120,000 public chains, plus five repertoires with anomalous nucleotide sharing, were excluded from co-occurrence clustering. What TCRdb holds here is the immuneACCESS table cut down to in-frame rearrangements. Part of the clones is not present; checked against another copy, under half of the missing clones reflect an unresolved V gene, and the others are unexplained. That table supplies the V and J calls and clone size; D and trimming were determined from the DNA. In all, the sample holds roughly 190,000 clones, and 70% to 75% of those were seen once. Roughly 2.8% of the sample rests with the top ten.

Its CDR3 holds 13 amino acids, cysteine through phenylalanine. The retained sequence is limited to the CDR3, 39 bases, with the frame set at the first base. The germline V gene provides CDR1 SQVTM and CDR2 ANQGSEA. With respect to this clone: The specificity of this receptor is unknown. The input lacks base qualities; no much larger clone sits a single base away.

The cohort consisted of hundreds of healthy bone marrow donors. At the time of sampling, every cohort member was nominally healthy, though immune exposures that went unrecorded were likely present. The donor was CMV seropositive and was included in the group of 250 to 300 seropositive cohort members. A peripheral blood sample was provided by each donor, and peripheral blood mononuclear cells were used for TCR beta sequencing. Genomic DNA extraction from the blood cell samples was performed with the Qiagen DNeasy Blood Extraction Kit. The material sequenced was PBMCs. The receptor chain draws on TRBV29-1 and TRBJ2-5; the D gene lacks a confident call. The better agreement between TRBJ2-7 and the DNA end casts doubt on the J call. The receptor was isolated from a woman under 40 in good health and CMV-seropositive. The bases are TGCAGCGTTGAAGATCTTACGTCGAACGAGCAGTACTTC. This encodes CSVEDLTSNEQYF.